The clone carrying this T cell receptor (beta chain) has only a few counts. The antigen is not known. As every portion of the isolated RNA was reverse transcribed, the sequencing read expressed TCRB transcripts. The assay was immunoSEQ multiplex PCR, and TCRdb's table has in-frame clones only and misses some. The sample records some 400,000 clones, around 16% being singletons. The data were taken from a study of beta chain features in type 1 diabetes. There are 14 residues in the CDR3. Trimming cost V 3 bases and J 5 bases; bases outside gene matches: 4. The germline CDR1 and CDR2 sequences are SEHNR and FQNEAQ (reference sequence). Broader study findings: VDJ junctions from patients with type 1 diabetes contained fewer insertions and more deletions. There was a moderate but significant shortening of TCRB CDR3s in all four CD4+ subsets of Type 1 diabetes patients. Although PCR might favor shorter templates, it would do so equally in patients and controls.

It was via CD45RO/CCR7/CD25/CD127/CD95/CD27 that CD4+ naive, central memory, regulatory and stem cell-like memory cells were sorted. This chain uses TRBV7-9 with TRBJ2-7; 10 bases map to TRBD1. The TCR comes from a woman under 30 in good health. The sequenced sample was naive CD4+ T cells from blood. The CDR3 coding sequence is TGTGCCAGCAGCTTGGGACAGGGGATGAACGAGCAGTACTTC. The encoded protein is CASSLGQGMNEQYF.